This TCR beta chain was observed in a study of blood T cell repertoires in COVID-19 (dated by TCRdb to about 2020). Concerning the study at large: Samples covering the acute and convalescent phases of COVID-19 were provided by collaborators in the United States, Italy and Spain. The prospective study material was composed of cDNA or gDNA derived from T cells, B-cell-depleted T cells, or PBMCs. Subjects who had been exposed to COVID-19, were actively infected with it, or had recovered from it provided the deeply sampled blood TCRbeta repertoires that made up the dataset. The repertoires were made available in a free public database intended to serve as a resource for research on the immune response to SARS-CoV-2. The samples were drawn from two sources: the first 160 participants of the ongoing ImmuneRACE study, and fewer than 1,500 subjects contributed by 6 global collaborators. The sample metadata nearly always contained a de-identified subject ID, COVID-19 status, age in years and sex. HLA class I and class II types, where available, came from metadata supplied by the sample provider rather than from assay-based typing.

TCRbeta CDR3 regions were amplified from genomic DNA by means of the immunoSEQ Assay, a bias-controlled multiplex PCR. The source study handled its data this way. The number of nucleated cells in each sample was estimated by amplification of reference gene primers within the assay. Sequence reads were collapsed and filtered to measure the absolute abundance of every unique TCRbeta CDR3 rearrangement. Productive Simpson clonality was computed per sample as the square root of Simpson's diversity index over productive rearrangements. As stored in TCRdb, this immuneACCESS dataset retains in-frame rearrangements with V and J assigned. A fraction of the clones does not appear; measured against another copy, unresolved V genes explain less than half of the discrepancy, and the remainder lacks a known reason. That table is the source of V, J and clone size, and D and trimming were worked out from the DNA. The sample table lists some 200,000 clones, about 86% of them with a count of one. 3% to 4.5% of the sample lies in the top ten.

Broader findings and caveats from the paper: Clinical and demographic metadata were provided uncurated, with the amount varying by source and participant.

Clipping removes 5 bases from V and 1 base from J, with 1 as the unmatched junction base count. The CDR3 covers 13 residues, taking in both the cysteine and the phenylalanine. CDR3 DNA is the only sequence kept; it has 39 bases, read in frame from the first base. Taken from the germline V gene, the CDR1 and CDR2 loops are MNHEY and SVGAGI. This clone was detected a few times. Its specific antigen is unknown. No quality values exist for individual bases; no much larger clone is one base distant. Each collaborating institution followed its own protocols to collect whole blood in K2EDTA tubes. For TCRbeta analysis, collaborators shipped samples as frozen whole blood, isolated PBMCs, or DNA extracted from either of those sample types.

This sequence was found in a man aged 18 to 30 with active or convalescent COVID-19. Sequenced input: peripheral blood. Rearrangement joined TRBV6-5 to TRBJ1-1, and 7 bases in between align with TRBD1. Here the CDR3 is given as CASSRQGNTEAFF. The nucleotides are TGTGCCAGCAGTCGACAGGGGAACACTGAAGCTTTCTTT.